One T cell receptor beta chain is described in this entry. The antigen remains undetermined. During the collection period, no donor immune events like infections were recorded. The data were obtained in a study of identifying expanded T cells in peripheral blood. Per germline, CDR1 MNHEY and CDR2 SMNVEV (reference sequence). The CDR3 has 15 residues. V was pared by 2 bases and J by 2 bases, with 1 base of the junction left unmatched. TCRdb's copy holds only in-frame clones and misses some; the assay was immunoSEQ multiplex PCR. The profile shows 45,000 to 60,000 clones, approximately 83% of them singletons. Findings and limits, study-wide: Clone count variance between approximately two-week samples rose with total template count. About 1.2 clones differed between technical replicates, versus around 15 and 18 over time.

The sequence came from a person between 18 and 75 years old in good health. The sample comprised blood. This chain uses TRBV27 with TRBJ2-5; 11 bases align to TRBD2. CDR3 in amino acids: CASSLRLAGQETQYF. The CDR3 DNA reads as TGTGCCAGCAGTTTAAGACTAGCGGGGCAAGAGACCCAGTACTTC.